This TCR beta chain appears in the sequencing data of a study of Graves' ophthalmopathy and Graves' hyperthyroidism. Moderately to severely active ophthalmopathy under 3 months, CAS at least 3, NOSPECS at least 4. The length of the CDR3 is 13 residues. Germline CDR1 is GTSNPN and CDR2 is SVGIG (reference sequence). The TCR beta CDR3 regions underwent amplification from RNA transcripts. The workflow started with a first-round RT-PCR run with HTBI primers and then moved on to a second-round multiplex PCR. TCRdb reanalysed the multiplex PCR reads using MiXCR and keeps one entry per CDR3 protein. The table lists some 520,000 distinct CDR3 sequences, under 15% of them singletons, with 9.8% in the top ten. This clonotype was counted only a few times.

V and J are TRBV30 and TRBJ1-2, with D possibly being TRBD1 (6 bases). The material sequenced was blood. The clonotype originates from a woman younger than 45 with Graves' ophthalmopathy. CDR3 sequence: CACLGGHNYGYTF. CDR3 in DNA: TGTGCTTGCCTCGGGGGCCATAACTATGGCTACACCTTC. The full variable domain, in which reference TRBV30 and TRBJ1-2 provide the parts outside the CDR3, is SQTIHQWPATLVQPVGSPLSLECTVEGTSNPNLYWYRQAAGRGLQLLFYSVGIGQISSEVPQNLSASRPQDRQFILSSKKLLLSDSGFYLCACLGGHNYGYTFGSGTRLTVV.